This TCR beta chain was found in a study of shared clonotypes between healthy human individuals. Using immunoSEQ multiplex PCR, the repertoire was profiled, and TCRdb retains in-frame clones only, with some absent. Of approximately 2.1 million clones listed, more than 85% are singletons. The CDR3 has 20 residues. Losses at the gene ends were 3 bases for V and 5 bases for J; bases not matched to a gene: 17. The germline V gene encodes CDR1 MNHEY and CDR2 SMNVEV (reference sequence). The sequenced sample was naive CD4+ T cells from PBMCs. As for subset: CD45RA+ positively selected. The TCR was taken from a young man in good health. Some clones in this sample may be carry-over from other donors' samples. The chain employs TRBV27 and TRBJ2-6; 9 bases map to TRBD1. The CDR3 DNA follows: TGTGCCAGCAGTTTTACCCCGGGACAGGGCCTCGGTATCCGGGCCAACGTCCTGACTTTC. It is translated as CASSFTPGQGLGIRANVLTF.